This T cell receptor beta chain was documented in a study of blood T cell repertoires in COVID-19. Overall study context: Both acute and convalescent COVID-19 samples were obtained from the United States, Italy and Spain.

The CDR3 sequence is 13 residues long. Looked up from germline, CDR1 is SSHAT and CDR2 is FNYEAQ (reference sequence). In the original processing: Reference gene primers were amplified, and this amplification served to estimate nucleated cell counts. TCRdb keeps only in-frame clones here, not all; method: immunoSEQ multiplex PCR. For V, J and clone size, that table is used; D and trimming come from the DNA. The sample has more than 75,000 clones; approximately 86% are singletons. On this clone itself: A read error may account for a junction end that differs from germline.

The sequence came from an older man with active or convalescent COVID-19. This chain uses TRBV7-7 with TRBJ2-7; tentatively, D is TRBD1 or TRBD2 (5 bases each). What was sequenced was peripheral blood. The CDR3, as DNA: TGTGCTAGCAGCTTAGGGGAGTCCTACGAGCAGTACTTC. Translated: CASSLGESYEQYF.